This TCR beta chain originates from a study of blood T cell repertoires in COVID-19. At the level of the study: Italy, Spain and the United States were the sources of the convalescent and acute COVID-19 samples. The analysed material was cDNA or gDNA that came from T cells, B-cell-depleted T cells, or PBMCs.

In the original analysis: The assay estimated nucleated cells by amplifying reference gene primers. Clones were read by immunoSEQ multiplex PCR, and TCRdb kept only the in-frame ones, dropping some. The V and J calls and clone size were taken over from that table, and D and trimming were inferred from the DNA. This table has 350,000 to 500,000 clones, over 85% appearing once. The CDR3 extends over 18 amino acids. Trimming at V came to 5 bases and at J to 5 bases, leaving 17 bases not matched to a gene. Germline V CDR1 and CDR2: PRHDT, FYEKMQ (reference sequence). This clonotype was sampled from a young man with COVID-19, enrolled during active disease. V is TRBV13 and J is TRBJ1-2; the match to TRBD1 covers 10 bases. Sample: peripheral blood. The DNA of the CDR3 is TGTGCCAGCAGCATAGCCCGGACAGCAGGACAGGGGGGTTATGGCTACACCTTC. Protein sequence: CASSIARTAGQGGYGYTF.